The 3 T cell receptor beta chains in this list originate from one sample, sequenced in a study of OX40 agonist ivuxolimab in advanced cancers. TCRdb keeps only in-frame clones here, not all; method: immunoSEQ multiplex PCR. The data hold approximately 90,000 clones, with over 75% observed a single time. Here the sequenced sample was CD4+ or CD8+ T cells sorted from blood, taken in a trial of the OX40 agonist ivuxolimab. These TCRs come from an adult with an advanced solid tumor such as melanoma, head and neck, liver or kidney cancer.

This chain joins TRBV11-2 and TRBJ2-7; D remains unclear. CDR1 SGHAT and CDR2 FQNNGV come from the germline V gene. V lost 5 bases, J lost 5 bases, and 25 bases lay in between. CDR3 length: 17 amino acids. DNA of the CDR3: TGTGCCAGCAGCCCCCAATCGACGGTCCTAGAAAATCACGAGCAGTACTTC. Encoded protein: CASSPQSTVLENHEQYF.

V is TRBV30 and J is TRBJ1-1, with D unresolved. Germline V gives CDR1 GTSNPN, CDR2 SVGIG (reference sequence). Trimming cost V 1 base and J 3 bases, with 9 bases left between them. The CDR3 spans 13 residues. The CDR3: CAWSAREDTEAFF. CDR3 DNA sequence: TGTGCCTGGAGTGCCCGGGAGGACACTGAAGCTTTCTTT.

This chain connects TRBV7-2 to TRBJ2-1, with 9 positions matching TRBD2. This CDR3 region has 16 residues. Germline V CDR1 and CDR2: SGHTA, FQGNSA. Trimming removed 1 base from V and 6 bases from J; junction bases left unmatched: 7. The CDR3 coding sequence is TGTGCCAGCAGCTTAGGTTCCGGGACTAGCTCCAATGAGCAGTTCTTC. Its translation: CASSLGSGTSSNEQFF.